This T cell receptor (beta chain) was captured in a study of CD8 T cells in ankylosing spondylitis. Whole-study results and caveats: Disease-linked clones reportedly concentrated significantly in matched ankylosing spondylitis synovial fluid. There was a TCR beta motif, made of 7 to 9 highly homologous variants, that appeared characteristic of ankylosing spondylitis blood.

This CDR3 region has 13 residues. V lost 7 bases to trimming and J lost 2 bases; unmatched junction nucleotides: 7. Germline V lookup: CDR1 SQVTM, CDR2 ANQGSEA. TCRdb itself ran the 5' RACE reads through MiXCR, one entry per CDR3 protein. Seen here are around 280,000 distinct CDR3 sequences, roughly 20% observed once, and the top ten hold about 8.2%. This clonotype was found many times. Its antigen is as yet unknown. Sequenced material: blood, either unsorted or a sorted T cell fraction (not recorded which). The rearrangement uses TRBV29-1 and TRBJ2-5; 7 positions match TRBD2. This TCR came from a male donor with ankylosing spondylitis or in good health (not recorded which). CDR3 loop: CSAPVGGQETQYF. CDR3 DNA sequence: TGCAGCGCCCCGGTCGGGGGGCAAGAGACCCAGTACTTC.